These 25 T cell receptor beta chains share one sample of origin, sequenced in a study of shared clonotypes between healthy human individuals (dated by TCRdb to about 2020). Libraries came from the immunoSEQ multiplex PCR assay. TCRdb re-hosts the immuneACCESS table, in-frame sequences only. Its copies lack some clones; in the studies checked, an unresolved V gene accounts for under half of them, and the cause for the rest is not known. The sample yields over a million clones; 60% to 80% were counted once. Approximately 1.5% of the sample is taken by the ten largest. The sample was memory CD4+ T cells sorted from blood. According to the study, the label for this sample's cell subset or site signals: CD45RA-negative fraction. Receptors were obtained from a man aged 18 to 29 in good health.

This clone turned up a few times. This sequence joins TRBV4-1 and TRBJ2-1; D unresolved. The CDR3 extends over 17 amino acids. V lost 0 bases to trimming and J lost 0 bases, with 12 bases between them. CDR1 and CDR2 from the germline V gene are MGHRA and YSYEKL. The CDR3 spells CASSQESRRSSYNEQFF. As DNA, the CDR3 is TGCGCCAGCAGCCAAGAATCTCGCAGGAGCTCCTACAATGAGCAGTTCTTC.

The chain carries TRBV5-6 and TRBJ2-3, with D possibly TRBD2 on 6 matching bases. Germline CDR1 is SGHDT and CDR2 is YYEEEE. The CDR3 sequence is 15 residues long. Trimming removed 2 bases from V and 2 bases from J, with 12 bases in between. The CDR3 loop reads CASSFRGLNTDTQYF. In nucleotides, the CDR3 is TGTGCCAGCAGCTTTCGGGGGTTAAACACAGATACGCAGTATTTT.

With respect to this clone: One end of the junction varies from germline; a read error may be responsible. This chain uses TRBV18 with TRBJ1-4, with D tentatively TRBD1 (5 bases). The CDR3 has 13 amino acids. Germline CDR1 and CDR2: KGHSH and LQKENI. CDR3 DNA: TGTGCCAGCTCTCCACAGGAGCGAGAAAAACTGTTTTTT. Protein: CASSPQEREKLFF.

CDR3 sequence reads: CAGKTAGTSGGSVTQYF. The DNA for the CDR3 is TGTGCCGGAAAAACTGCCGGGACTAGCGGGGGGTCTGTGACCCAGTACTTC. The V and J genes are TRBV30 and TRBJ2-5, with 15 bases aligning to TRBD2. CDR1 is GTSNPN and CDR2 is SVGIG in the germline V gene (reference sequence). The CDR3 is made up of 17 amino acids. V shed 8 bases, J shed 7 bases, and the junction held 17 bases outside the gene matches.

This chain links TRBV5-1 with TRBJ1-6; no clear D. V lost 0 bases to trimming and J lost 8 bases, with 9 bases between them. The CDR3 loop spans 14 amino acids. CDR1 and CDR2 from the germline V gene are SGHRS and YFSETQ. Here the CDR3 reads CASSLASSDSPLHF. DNA of the CDR3: TGCGCCAGCAGCTTGGCCTCTTCGGATTCACCCCTCCACTTT.

The sample holds one count of this clone. The rearrangement uses TRBV15 and TRBJ1-5; D not certain. The CDR3 sequence is 14 residues long. Germline CDR1 and CDR2: LNHNV and YYDKDF (reference sequence). V was trimmed by 8 bases and J by 0 bases, leaving 11 bases between them. The CDR3 protein is CATPDGYSNQPQHF. The CDR3 DNA reads as TGTGCCACCCCGGACGGATATAGCAATCAGCCCCAGCATTTT.

The chain combines TRBV18 with TRBJ1-2; possible D gene TRBD1, 6 bases. V gave up 6 bases and J gave up 4 bases, with 15 bases separating them. Per the germline V gene, CDR1 is KGHSH and CDR2 is LQKENI. This CDR3 has 14 residues. The CDR3 DNA reads TGTGCCAGCTCCCCAGCAGGGGATTCCTATGGCTACACCTTC. This sequence encodes CASSPAGDSYGYTF.

The chain combines TRBV6-6 with TRBJ1-5, with TRBD1 matching over 8 bases. In germline, CDR1 is MNHNY, CDR2 SVGAGI (reference sequence). CDR3 length: 14 residues. The V and J ends lost 8 bases and 9 bases, in that order; junction bases with no gene match: 12. CDR3 sequence reads: CASGQGQGWRPQHF. CDR3 DNA sequence: TGTGCCAGCGGCCAAGGACAGGGATGGAGGCCCCAGCATTTT.

The CDR3 sequence: CASSARTGGSSPLHF. In nucleotides, the CDR3 is TGTGCCAGCAGCGCCCGAACAGGGGGGTCTTCACCCCTCCACTTT. The chain recombines TRBV7-2 with TRBJ1-6; 8 positions agree with TRBD1. Germline-derived CDR1 and CDR2 are SGHTA and FQGNSA. V lost 5 bases and J lost 9; bases outside the gene matches: 9. The CDR3 totals 15 residues.

This clone appeared once. V is TRBV10-1 and J is TRBJ1-1, with D possibly TRBD1 on 5 matching bases. Trimming took 4 bases from V and 2 from J, leaving 8 bases between them. This CDR3 is built from 13 residues. Germline values: CDR1 WNHNN, CDR2 SYGVQD (reference sequence). CDR3 sequence: CASSVGANTEAFF. The CDR3 DNA reads as TGCGCCAGCAGTGTAGGGGCCAACACTGAAGCTTTCTTT.

This chain joins TRBV9 and TRBJ1-2; the D gene is possibly TRBD1 (5 bases). The CDR3 is 13 residues long. V shed 4 bases and J shed 1 base, with 8 bases lying between them. The V gene's germline CDR1 is SGDLS and CDR2 YYNGEE. CDR3: CASSSGFNYGYTF. The CDR3 coding sequence is TGTGCCAGCAGCTCAGGGTTTAACTATGGCTACACCTTC.

Details on this clone: With a much larger clone just one base away, this may be a read error. The chain is built from TRBV11-2 and TRBJ2-6; D is perhaps TRBD1 or TRBD2 (5 bases each). The CDR3 loop spans 15 amino acids. The germline V gene encodes CDR1 SGHAT and CDR2 FQNNGV. Trimming took off 1 base at V and 2 bases at J, with 6 bases between the two ends. For the CDR3, the DNA is TGTGCCAGCAGCTTAGTGGGGGCTGGGGCCAACGTCCTGACTTTC. It specifies CASSLVGAGANVLTF.

This chain uses TRBV19 with TRBJ1-5; 9 positions agree with TRBD1. The CDR3 extends over 16 amino acids. V was pared by 7 bases and J by 2 bases, with 9 bases of the junction left unmatched. CDR1 LNHDA and CDR2 SQIVND come from the germline V gene (reference sequence). CDR3 sequence: CASTRTGESGNQPQHF. In DNA, the CDR3 is TGTGCCAGTACCAGGACAGGGGAAAGCGGCAATCAGCCCCAGCATTTT.

The J gene is TRBJ2-3, the V gene TRBV6-1; 7 nucleotides match TRBD1. This CDR3 is 12 amino acids long. V shed 6 bases and J 6 bases; nucleotides not matched to a gene: 3. Germline CDR1 is MNHNS and CDR2 is SASEGT. CDR3 residues: CASSQQGDTQYF. In DNA form, the CDR3 reads TGTGCCAGCAGCCAACAGGGGGATACGCAGTATTTT.

V is TRBV30 and J is TRBJ2-2, with D maybe TRBD1 (5 bases). Trimming removed 3 bases from V and 1 base from J, with 21 bases in between. The CDR3 consists of 18 residues. Germline values: CDR1 GTSNPN, CDR2 SVGIG (reference sequence). CDR3 protein: CAWSPPFGFRGNTGELFF. As DNA, the CDR3 is TGTGCCTGGAGCCCACCCTTCGGGTTTAGGGGGAACACCGGGGAGCTGTTTTTT.

This chain uses TRBV30 with TRBJ2-5, with 8 nucleotides matching TRBD2. The germline CDR1 and CDR2 sequences are GTSNPN and SVGIG (reference sequence). The CDR3 has 15 residues. J lost 3 bases, V lost 4 bases, and 10 bases had no gene match. The CDR3 is CAWIPWREDEETQYF. The CDR3 DNA is TGTGCCTGGATTCCTTGGCGGGAGGACGAAGAGACCCAGTACTTC.

The chain has TRBV2 and TRBJ2-3; TRBD1 agrees at 9 bases. The junction had 7 bases not matched to a gene; V was cut back by 2 bases and J by 4 bases. Germline assignment: CDR1 SNHLY and CDR2 FYNNEI. The CDR3 has 16 residues. CDR3 sequence: CASSEHGTGIPDTQYF. The CDR3, as DNA: TGTGCCAGCAGTGAACATGGGACAGGGATCCCAGATACGCAGTATTTT.

V is TRBV19 and J is TRBJ1-1, with 7 bases that match TRBD1. This CDR3 spans 19 amino acids. Germline CDR1 LNHDA, CDR2 SQIVND (reference sequence). Trimming removed 6 bases from V and 1 base from J; junction bases left unmatched: 20. The CDR3 reads CASSPNVAGSTGWNTEAFF. The CDR3, as DNA: TGTGCCAGTAGCCCCAACGTGGCGGGTTCGACAGGGTGGAACACTGAAGCTTTCTTT.

The chain combines TRBV2 with TRBJ2-3; 7 bases agree with TRBD2. V was pared by 0 bases and J by 4 bases, with 4 bases of the junction left unmatched. CDR3 length: 15 residues. Germline CDR1 is SNHLY and CDR2 is FYNNEI. CDR3 amino acids: CASSEAGGGADTQYF. For the CDR3, the DNA is TGTGCCAGCAGTGAAGCTGGGGGGGGTGCAGATACGCAGTATTTT.

The rearrangement joins TRBV27 to TRBJ2-7, with TRBD2 matching over 12 bases. Germline V gene lookup returns CDR1 MNHEY and CDR2 SMNVEV (reference sequence). The CDR3 is 15 residues long. Losses at the gene ends were 4 bases for V and 2 bases for J; bases not matched to a gene: 3. The CDR3: CASSYLAGGTYEQYF. Here the CDR3 DNA reads TGTGCCAGCAGTTATCTAGCGGGAGGGACCTACGAGCAGTACTTC.

A word on this clone: Other DNA sequences of this sample code for an identical CDR3. V is TRBV6-6 and J is TRBJ1-3; no clear D gene. V was trimmed by 6 bases and J by 4 bases, leaving 7 bases between them. This CDR3 region has 12 residues. In germline, CDR1 is MNHNY, CDR2 SVGAGI (reference sequence). The CDR3 region has the DNA TGTGCCAGCAGCTCGGCCGGAAACACCATATATTTT. It translates to CASSSAGNTIYF.

The rearrangement joins TRBV12-5 to TRBJ1-3; possible D gene TRBD1, 5 bases. V lost 7 bases, J lost 2 bases, and 12 bases lay in between. The CDR3 runs 14 residues. Germline V gene sequence: CDR1 LGHNT, CDR2 FRNRAP. CDR3 coding DNA: TGTGCTAGTGCAGACTCGGGGGCTGGAAACACCATATATTTT. Translating it yields CASADSGAGNTIYF.

The rearrangement links TRBV7-3 to TRBJ2-1; 12 positions match TRBD2. The CDR3 runs 16 residues. Germline loops: CDR1 SGHTA, CDR2 FQGTGA. V was clipped by 0 bases and J by 6 bases; unmatched bases: 3. The CDR3 DNA follows: TGTGCCAGCAGCTTAACGGTGACTAGCGGGGGCAATGAGCAGTTCTTC. Encoded protein: CASSLTVTSGGNEQFF.

This clone has more than one count but fewer than ten. V and J are TRBV6-5 and TRBJ1-1; 8 bases line up with TRBD1. The V gene's germline CDR1 is MNHEY and CDR2 SVGAGI. V lost 8 bases, J lost 1 base, and 3 bases stayed unmatched. The CDR3 runs to 13 residues. The CDR3 reads CASGGTGNTEAFF. CDR3 bases: TGTGCCAGCGGAGGGACAGGGAACACTGAAGCTTTCTTT.

This clone has a count of ten or more. Other DNA sequences in the sample encode the same CDR3. This sequence joins TRBV18 and TRBJ1-5, with TRBD1 matching 7 bases. Germline V gene data show CDR1 as KGHSH and CDR2 as LQKENI. The CDR3 has 14 residues. V trimming: 3 bases; J trimming: 3 bases; junction bases outside the gene matches: 2. CDR3 nucleotides: TGTGCCAGCTCACCGGGACAGCCCAATCAGCCCCAGCATTTT. Its translation: CASSPGQPNQPQHF.